Sequencing of this T cell receptor beta chain was carried out in a study of blood T cells in healthy people across ages. The study's findings and limits: Unsorted PBMC input precluded a conclusive naive versus antigen-experienced comparison.

For the second PCR, which ran for about 6 to 12 cycles, a sample-barcoded 5' primer and a J-beta primer mix were used. Sequencing recovered at least 3 million CDR3-containing paired-end reads from each sample. TCRdb reprocessed the 5' RACE reads with MiXCR, giving one entry per CDR3 protein. The repertoire holds more than 800,000 distinct CDR3 sequences, with 40% to 50% as singletons. On this clonotype itself: Its antigen is unknown.

Each sample provided at least 5.5 micrograms of extracted total RNA. The CDR3 has 16 residues. Deletions cut 1 base from V and 4 bases from J, with 17 bases between. The germline V gene encodes CDR1 SGHTA and CDR2 FQGNSA. V gene TRBV7-2 combines with J gene TRBJ2-7, with D perhaps assigned TRBD1 or TRBD2 (7 bases each). Specimen: blood. The sequence derives from a woman aged 60 to 75 in good health. CDR3 residues: CASSLVAGGVYYEQYF. The DNA of the CDR3 is TGTGCCAGCAGCTTAGTAGCAGGGGGGGTTTATTACGAGCAGTACTTC.